This T cell receptor beta chain was captured in a study of T-cell memory formation after mild COVID-19. Across the whole study: The two donors had largely donor-specific TCR clusters.

The V end lost 8 bases, the J end lost 7 bases, and 24 bases lay between the germline ends. The CDR3 runs 16 residues. Germline V gene sequence: CDR1 MNHEY, CDR2 SVGAGI. In this sample, this clonotype turned up a few times. Its specificity is unknown. General study results and limits: Day 15 to 85 contracting clones showed balanced CD4/CD8; later expanders leaned CD4+. The study detected some responding clones in pre-infection memory, suggesting cross-reactive memory joined.

Constant-segment-primed 5'RACE gave TCR alpha and TCR beta cDNA libraries with sample barcodes and UMIs. TCRdb processed the 5' RACE reads anew with MiXCR; each CDR3 protein has one entry. This sample has 380,000 or so distinct CDR3 sequences, with roughly an eighth found just once. The chain links TRBV6-5 to TRBJ2-1; D perhaps matches TRBD1 (6 bases). The sequencing sample was made of PBMCs or a T cell subset sorted from them (not recorded which). The TCR was taken from a man aged 18-30 years who had mild COVID-19 (a few samples of this study predate the infection). Cell type and time point are not known. CDR3 loop: CASSPARDKGKNEQFF. The CDR3, as DNA: TGTGCCAGCTCCCCGGCCCGGGACAAGGGCAAGAATGAGCAGTTCTTC.